A single sample gave rise to the 3 T cell receptor beta chains below, sequenced in a study of cytomegalovirus exposure and HLA in healthy donors. Profiling relied on immunoSEQ multiplex PCR, and the TCRdb table lists in-frame clones only, not all of them. Of 100,000 to 150,000 clones listed, 89% are singletons. Sequenced: PBMCs. The receptors derive from a man aged 25-45 years in good health and CMV-seronegative.

The chain is built from TRBV6-6 and TRBJ2-7; TRBD1 matches 7 bases. The CDR3 length is 15 residues. V was clipped by 6 bases and J by 5 bases; unmatched bases: 13. CDR1 MNHNY and CDR2 SVGAGI come from the germline V gene (reference sequence). In DNA, the CDR3 is TGTGCCAGCAGCCCTAGACAGGGTGGGGGTAACGAGCAGTACTTC. Translated: CASSPRQGGGNEQYF.

The V gene is TRBV6-6, the J gene TRBJ2-7, with a weak D call TRBD2 (7 bases). The CDR3 runs 13 residues. Trimming pared 10 bases from V and 4 bases from J, leaving 17 bases between. Per the germline V gene, CDR1 is MNHNY and CDR2 is SVGAGI (reference sequence). For the CDR3, the DNA is TGTGCCACCAGAGGGGGGGGTCTTTACGAGCAGTACTTC. The encoded protein is CATRGGGLYEQYF.

V gene TRBV9 combines with J gene TRBJ2-7; 9 positions match TRBD1. The CDR3 runs to 16 residues. With V trimmed by 4 bases and J by 0 bases, 8 bases remained unmatched. Germline CDR1 is SGDLS and CDR2 is YYNGEE. The DNA of the CDR3 is TGTGCCAGCAGCCAAGGACAGGGGCAACCCTCCTACGAGCAGTACTTC. Translated: CASSQGQGQPSYEQYF.